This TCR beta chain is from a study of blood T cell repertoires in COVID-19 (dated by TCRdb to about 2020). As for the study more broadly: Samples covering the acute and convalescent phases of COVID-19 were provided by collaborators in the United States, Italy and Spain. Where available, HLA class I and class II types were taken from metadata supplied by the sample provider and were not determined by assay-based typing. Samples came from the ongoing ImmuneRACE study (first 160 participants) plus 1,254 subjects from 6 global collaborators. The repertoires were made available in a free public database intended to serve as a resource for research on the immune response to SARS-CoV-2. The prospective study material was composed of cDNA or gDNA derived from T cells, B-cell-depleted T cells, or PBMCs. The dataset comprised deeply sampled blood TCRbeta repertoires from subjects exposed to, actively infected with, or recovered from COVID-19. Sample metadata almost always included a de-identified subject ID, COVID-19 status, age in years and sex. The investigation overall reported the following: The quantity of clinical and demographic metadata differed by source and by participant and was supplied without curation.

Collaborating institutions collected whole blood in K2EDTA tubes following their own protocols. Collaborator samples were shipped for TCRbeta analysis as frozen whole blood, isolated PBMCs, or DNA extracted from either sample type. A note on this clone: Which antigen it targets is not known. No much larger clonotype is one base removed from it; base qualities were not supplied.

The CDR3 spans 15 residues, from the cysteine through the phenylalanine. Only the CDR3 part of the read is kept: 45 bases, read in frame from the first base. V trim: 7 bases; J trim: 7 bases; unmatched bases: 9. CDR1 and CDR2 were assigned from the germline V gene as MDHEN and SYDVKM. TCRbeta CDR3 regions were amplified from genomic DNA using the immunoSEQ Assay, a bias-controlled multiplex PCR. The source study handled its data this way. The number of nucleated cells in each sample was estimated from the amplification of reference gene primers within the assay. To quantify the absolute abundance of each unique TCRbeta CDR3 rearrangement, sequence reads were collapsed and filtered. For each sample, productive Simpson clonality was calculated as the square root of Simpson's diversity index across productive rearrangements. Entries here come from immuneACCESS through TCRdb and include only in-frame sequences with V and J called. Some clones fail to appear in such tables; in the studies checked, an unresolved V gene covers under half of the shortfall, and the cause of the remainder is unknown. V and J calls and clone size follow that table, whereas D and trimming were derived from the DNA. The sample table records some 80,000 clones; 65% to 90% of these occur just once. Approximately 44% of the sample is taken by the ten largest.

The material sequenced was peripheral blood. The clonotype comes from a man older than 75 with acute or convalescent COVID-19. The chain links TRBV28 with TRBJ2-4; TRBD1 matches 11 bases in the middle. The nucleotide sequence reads TGTGCCAGCAAACCCCTCGGGACAGGGGGGAACATTCAGTACTTC. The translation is CASKPLGTGGNIQYF.